This T cell receptor beta chain derives from a study of yellow fever vaccine responses in identical twins. CDR1 KGHSH and CDR2 LQKENI come from the germline V gene. The CDR3 is 15 amino acids. With V trimmed by 0 bases and J by 7 bases, 4 bases remained unmatched. This clonotype was seen only once. No antigen is known for it. General observations from the study: Twins' T cell vaccine responses reportedly looked partly convergent, partly personalized.

TCRdb redid the calling of the RT-PCR reads with MiXCR, one entry per CDR3 protein. Altogether under 2,500 distinct CDR3 sequences are present, roughly 73% being singletons, with the ten largest covering roughly 12%. This TCR was sampled from a young woman who received the yellow fever vaccine. The V and J genes are TRBV18 and TRBJ2-1; 9 nucleotides agree with TRBD1. The sample consisted of T cells from blood (PBMCs), unsorted or a sorted subset (not recorded which), taken before or after yellow fever vaccination (not recorded which). The CDR3 here is CASSPPGQGYNEQFF. The CDR3 DNA reads TGTGCCAGCTCACCACCGGGACAGGGCTATAATGAGCAGTTCTTC. Filled out from reference TRBV18 and TRBJ2-1, the complete variable domain reads NAGVMQNPRHLVRRRGQEARLRCSPMKGHSHVYWYRQLPEEGLKFMVYLQKENIIDESGMPKERFSAEFPKEGPSILRIQQVVRGDSAAYFCASSPPGQGYNEQFFGPGTRLTVL.